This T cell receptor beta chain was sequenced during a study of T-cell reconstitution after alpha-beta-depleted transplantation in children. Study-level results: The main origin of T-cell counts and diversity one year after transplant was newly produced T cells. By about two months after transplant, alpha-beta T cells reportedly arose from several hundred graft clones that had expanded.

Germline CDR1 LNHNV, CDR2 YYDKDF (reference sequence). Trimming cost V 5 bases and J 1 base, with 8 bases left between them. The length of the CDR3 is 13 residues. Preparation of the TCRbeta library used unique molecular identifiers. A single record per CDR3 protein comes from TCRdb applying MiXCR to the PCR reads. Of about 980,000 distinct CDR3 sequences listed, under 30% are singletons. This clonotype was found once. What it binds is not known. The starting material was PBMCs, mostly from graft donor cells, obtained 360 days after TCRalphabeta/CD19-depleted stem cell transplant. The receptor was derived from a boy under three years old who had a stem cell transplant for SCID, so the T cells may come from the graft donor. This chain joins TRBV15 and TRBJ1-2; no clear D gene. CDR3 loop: CATSPRYNYGYTF. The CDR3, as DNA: TGTGCCACCAGCCCACGTTATAACTATGGCTACACCTTC.